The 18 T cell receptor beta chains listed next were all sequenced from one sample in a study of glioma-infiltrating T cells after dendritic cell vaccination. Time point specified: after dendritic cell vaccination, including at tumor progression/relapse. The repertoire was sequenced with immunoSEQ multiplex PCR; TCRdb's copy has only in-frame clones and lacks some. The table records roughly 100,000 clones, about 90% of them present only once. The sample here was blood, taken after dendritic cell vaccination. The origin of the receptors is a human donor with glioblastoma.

CDR3 in DNA: TGTGCCAGTAGGATTAGCGGGAGCCCAGATACGCAGTATTTT. It is translated as CASRISGSPDTQYF. V gene TRBV19 combines with J gene TRBJ2-3, with 9 bases lining up with TRBD2. From germline, CDR1 is LNHDA and CDR2 SQIVND (reference sequence). The CDR3 runs 14 residues. Trimming at V came to 6 bases and at J to 4 bases, leaving 5 bases not matched to a gene.

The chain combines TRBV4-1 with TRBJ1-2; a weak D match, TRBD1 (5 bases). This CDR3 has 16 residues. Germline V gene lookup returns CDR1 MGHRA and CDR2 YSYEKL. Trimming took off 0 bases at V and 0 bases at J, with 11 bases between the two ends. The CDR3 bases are TGCGCCAGCAGCCAAGACTTCGACAGATCTAACTATGGCTACACCTTC. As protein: CASSQDFDRSNYGYTF.

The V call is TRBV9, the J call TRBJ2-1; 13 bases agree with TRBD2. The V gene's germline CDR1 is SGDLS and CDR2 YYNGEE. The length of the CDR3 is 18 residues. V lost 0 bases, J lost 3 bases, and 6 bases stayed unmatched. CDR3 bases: TGTGCCAGCAGCGTAGCCGGACTAGCGGGAGTTAACTACAATGAGCAGTTCTTC. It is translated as CASSVAGLAGVNYNEQFF.

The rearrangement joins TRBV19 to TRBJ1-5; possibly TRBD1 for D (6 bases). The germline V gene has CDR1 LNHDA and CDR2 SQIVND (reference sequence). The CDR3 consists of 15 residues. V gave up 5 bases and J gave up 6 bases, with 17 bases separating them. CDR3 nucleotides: TGTGCCAGTAGTCTACAGGGTTATCGGGGTCAGCCCCAGCATTTT. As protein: CASSLQGYRGQPQHF.

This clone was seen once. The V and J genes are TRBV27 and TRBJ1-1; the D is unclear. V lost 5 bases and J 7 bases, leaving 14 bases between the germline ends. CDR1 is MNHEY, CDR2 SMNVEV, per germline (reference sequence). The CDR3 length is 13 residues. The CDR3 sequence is CASSPLLRGEAFF. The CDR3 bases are TGTGCCAGCAGTCCCTTATTGCGTGGTGAAGCTTTCTTT.

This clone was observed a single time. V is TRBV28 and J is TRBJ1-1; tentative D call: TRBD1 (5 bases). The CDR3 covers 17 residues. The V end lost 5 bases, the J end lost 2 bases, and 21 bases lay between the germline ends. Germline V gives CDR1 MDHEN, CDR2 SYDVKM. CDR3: CASSNPYNGDFNTEAFF. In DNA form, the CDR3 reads TGTGCCAGCAGTAACCCCTATAATGGGGACTTTAACACTGAAGCTTTCTTT.

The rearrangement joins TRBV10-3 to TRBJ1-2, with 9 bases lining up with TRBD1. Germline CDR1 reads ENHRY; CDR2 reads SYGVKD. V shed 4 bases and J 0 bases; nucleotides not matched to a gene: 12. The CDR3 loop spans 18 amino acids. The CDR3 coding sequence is TGTGCCATCAGTGGGACAGGGGCCGCTAATCCCACTAACTATGGCTACACCTTC. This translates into CAISGTGAANPTNYGYTF.

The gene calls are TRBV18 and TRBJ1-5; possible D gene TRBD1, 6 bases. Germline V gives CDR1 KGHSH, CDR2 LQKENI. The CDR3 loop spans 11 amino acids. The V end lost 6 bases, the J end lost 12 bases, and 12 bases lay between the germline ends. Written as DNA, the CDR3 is TGTGCCAGCTCCCCGGGACAAGGCCAGCATTTT. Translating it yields CASSPGQGQHF.

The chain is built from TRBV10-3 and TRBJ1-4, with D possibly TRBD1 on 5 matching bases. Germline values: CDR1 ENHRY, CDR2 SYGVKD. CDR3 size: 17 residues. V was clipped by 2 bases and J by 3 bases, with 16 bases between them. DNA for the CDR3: TGTGCCATCAGTGAGCGATTTACAGGTTCGGCTAATGAAAAACTGTTTTTT. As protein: CAISERFTGSANEKLFF.

The CDR3 loop is CASSQPTGDTEAFF. CDR3 nucleotides: TGTGCCAGCAGCCAACCGACAGGGGACACTGAAGCTTTCTTT. V usage is TRBV11-3 and J usage is TRBJ1-1; the match to TRBD1 covers 8 bases. CDR1 and CDR2 from the germline V gene are SGHNT and YENEEA. J was trimmed by 3 bases and V by 5 bases; bases with no gene match: 5. The CDR3 extends over 14 amino acids. The whole variable domain, remainder taken from reference TRBV11-3 and TRBJ1-1, is EAGVVQSPRYKIIEKKQPVAFWCNPISGHNTLYWYLQNLGQGPELLIRYENEEAVDDSQLPKDRFSAERLKGVDSTLKIQPAELGDSAVYLCASSQPTGDTEAFFGQGTRLTVV.

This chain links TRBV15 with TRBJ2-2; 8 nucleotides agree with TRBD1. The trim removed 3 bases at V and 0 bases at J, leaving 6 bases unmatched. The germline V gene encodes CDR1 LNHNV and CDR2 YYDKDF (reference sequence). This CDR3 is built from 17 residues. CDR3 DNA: TGTGCCACCAGCAGCAACAGGGGGATCGCGAACACCGGGGAGCTGTTTTTT. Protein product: CATSSNRGIANTGELFF.

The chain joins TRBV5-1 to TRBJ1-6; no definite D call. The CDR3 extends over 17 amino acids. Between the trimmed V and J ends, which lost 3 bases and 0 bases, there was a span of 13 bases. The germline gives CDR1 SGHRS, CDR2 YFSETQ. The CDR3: CASSSEPPSSYNSPLHF. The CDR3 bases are TGCGCCAGCAGCTCTGAACCCCCCAGCTCCTATAATTCACCCCTCCACTTT. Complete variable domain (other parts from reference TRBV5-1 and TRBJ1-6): KAGVTQTPRYLIKTRGQQVTLSCSPISGHRSVSWYQQTPGQGLQFLFEYFSETQRNKGNFPGRFSGRQFSNSRSEMNVSTLELGDSALYLCASSSEPPSSYNSPLHFGNGTRLTVT.

The chain's CDR3 is CASSLGGGDKETQYF. CDR3 DNA: TGTGCCAGCAGCTTAGGGGGGGGTGATAAAGAGACCCAGTACTTC. The chain is built from TRBV11-2 and TRBJ2-5; 7 positions agree with TRBD2. The CDR3 is 15 residues long. V shed 1 base, J shed 3 bases, and the junction held 5 bases outside the gene matches. Germline lookup yields CDR1 SGHAT and CDR2 FQNNGV.

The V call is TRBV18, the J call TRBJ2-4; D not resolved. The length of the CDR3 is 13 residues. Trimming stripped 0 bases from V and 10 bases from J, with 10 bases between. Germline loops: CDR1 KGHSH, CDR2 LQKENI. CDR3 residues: CASSPPVGNIQYF. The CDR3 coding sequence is TGTGCCAGCTCACCACCCGTGGGCAATATTCAGTACTTC.

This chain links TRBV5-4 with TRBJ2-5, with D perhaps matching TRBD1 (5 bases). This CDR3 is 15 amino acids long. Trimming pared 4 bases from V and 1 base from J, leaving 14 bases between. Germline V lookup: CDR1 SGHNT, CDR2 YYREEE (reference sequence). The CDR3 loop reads CASSPVDTFQETQYF. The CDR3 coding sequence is TGTGCCAGCAGCCCGGTGGACACCTTCCAAGAGACCCAGTACTTC.

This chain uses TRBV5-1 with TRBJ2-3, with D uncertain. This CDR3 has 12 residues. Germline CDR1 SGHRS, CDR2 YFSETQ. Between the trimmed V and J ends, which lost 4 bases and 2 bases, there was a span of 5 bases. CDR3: CASSPDTDTQYF. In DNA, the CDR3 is TGCGCCAGCAGCCCAGACACAGATACGCAGTATTTT.

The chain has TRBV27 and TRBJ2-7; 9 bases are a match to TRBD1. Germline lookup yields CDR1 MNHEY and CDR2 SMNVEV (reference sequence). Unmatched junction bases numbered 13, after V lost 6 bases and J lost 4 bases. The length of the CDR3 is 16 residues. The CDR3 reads CASSLSGTGTRYEQYF. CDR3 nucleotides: TGTGCCAGCAGCCTATCCGGGACAGGGACGCGGTACGAGCAGTACTTC.

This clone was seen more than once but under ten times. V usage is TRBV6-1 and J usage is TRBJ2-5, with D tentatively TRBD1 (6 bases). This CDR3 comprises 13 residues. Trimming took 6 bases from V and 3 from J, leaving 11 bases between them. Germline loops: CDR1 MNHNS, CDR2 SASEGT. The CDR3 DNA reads TGTGCCAGCAGCTGGGCAGGGGAAGAGACCCAGTACTTC. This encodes CASSWAGEETQYF.